This T cell receptor beta chain is drawn from a study of cytomegalovirus exposure and HLA in healthy donors (dated by TCRdb to about 2017). For context, the study as a whole: An earlier analysis of fewer than 750 of the donors reported over 250 Gb of sequence data and 95 million to 140 million unique TCR beta sequences obtained from about 179 million T cells. Besides the first cohort of 666 subjects, a separate validation cohort made up of 120 different subjects was used. Typing coverage varied by locus: roughly 620-640 donors for A, B, C, DRB1 and DQB1; 522 for DQA1; 600 to 610 for DPA1; about 450 for DPB1. Of the roughly 390 genotyped donors, over 65% fell in the genetic ancestry cluster associated with self-reported Caucasian donors. Donor age, sex, ethnicity and CMV serostatus were collected together with the repertoire data. An early release covering roughly 600 HLA-typed donors comprised approximately 290 gigabases of sequencing data and tens of millions of unique TCR sequences. All discovery cohort repertoires had been generated on a single sequencing platform. Among about 390 genotyped donors of the cohort, an average of 235,054 unique TCR beta nucleotide sequences were sequenced per donor, 15% to 20% of them non-productive. The study combined high-throughput TCR immunosequencing, statistical association of individual TCRs with disease status, and machine learning to predict cytomegalovirus infection status. HLA typing covered class I and class II loci at four-digit resolution. The aim of the study was to test whether cataloging public T cell receptors could identify signatures of past pathogen exposure. In a later genetic analysis, genome-wide SNP genotypes for about three fifths of the 666 donors were used, and that subset was treated as a discovery cohort. Roughly five DR-DQ haplotypes were handled as single units for association and clustering, since linkage in the cohort was strong. An earlier analysis of roughly 600 of the donors used high-throughput TCR beta sequencing to judge whether each TCR beta V gene segment behaved as functional or pseudogenic. A later analysis re-examined previously published TCR beta repertoires from just over 650 donors and added high-resolution HLA genotyping to investigate patterns of TCR occurrence. The later analysis used no new phenotypic data to find candidate immune exposures, relying instead on TCR beta sequences and their occurrence across donors. Using immunosequencing, the study profiled T cell repertoires from 666 subjects and related those repertoires to cytomegalovirus serostatus. Here is what the overall study found, with its caveats: Because counts were too low, 15 or so rarely observed V segments, including chromosome 9 orphons, were excluded from the earlier analysis of some 590 of the donors. In an earlier analysis of about 550 of the donors, most TCR beta V segments were observed in productive rearrangements about 87% or about 30% of the time, broadly matching IMGT annotations. A later analysis found that most CMV-associated TCR beta chains appeared HLA-restricted, with HLA associations seemingly driven largely by CMV exposure. A cluster of highly shared sequence variants was judged likely to be a technical artifact of the sequencing pipeline. In the study, some 160 TCR beta chains were listed as associated with cytomegalovirus. Only TCR beta chains were sequenced in this cohort, and the absence of alpha or paired-chain data limited detectable features. In vitro tests confirmed that a few of the cytomegalovirus-associated TCR beta chains recognize cytomegalovirus antigens. Cytomegalovirus status was reported to be diagnosed by the classifier with high specificity and sensitivity in both the original and validation cohorts. Linkage disequilibrium might explain the correlated functional status among segregating V segments, but an unknown experimental factor could not be ruled out. Compared with the roughly 700-donor mean, donors in an Asian-associated ancestry cluster had fewer N-insertions in productive TCRs, according to a later genetic analysis. The only immune exposure information available for the cohort was CMV serostatus. According to a later analysis, parvovirus B19, influenza, CMV and Epstein-Barr virus appeared linked to several top co-occurrence clusters. The authors suggested that the approach could potentially be generalized to other disease states and immunological phenotypes. A later genetic analysis associated a missense DCLRE1C variant with V-gene and J-gene trimming of TCR beta chains, and an independent cohort replicated the association. The presence/absence analyses assumed that sequencing depth was roughly uniform across donors, and that assumption may not be true. Specific HLA alleles were associated with 16,951 TCR beta sequences at a false discovery rate of 0.05 in a later analysis. Because the 87-base-pair reads could not distinguish some IMGT-functional V segments, including TRBV6-2 and TRBV6-3, those segments were excluded. A later analysis found that HLA-associated TCR beta chains were more clonally expanded and had lower generation probabilities than equally common non-associated chains. In a later analysis, TCR association rates were found to vary across HLA loci, with the most associated TCRs seen for DRB1 alleles and the fewest for HLA-C alleles. Strong co-occurrence of HLA alleles, especially DR and DQ, made assigning TCR associations to individual alleles difficult. Because HLA typing was missing for some donors at each locus, association tests included only the typed subset. While some public TCRs were present in many individuals, most TCR sequences turned up only very rarely across donors. A further reported finding was that TCR beta sequences accurately predicted the HLA-A and HLA-B alleles for most subjects in the first cohort.

The CDR3 numbers 13 residues from cysteine through phenylalanine. Of all the DNA, just the CDR3 is kept, 39 bases in frame from base 1. Unmatched junction bases come to 2, with V trimmed by 5 bases and J by 2 bases. In the germline V gene (reference sequence), CDR1 corresponds to SEHNR and CDR2 to FQNEAQ. As to this clone: This receptor's antigen is unknown.

The receptor library was made with the immunoSEQ multiplex PCR assay. The multiplex PCR relied on a mix of 60 forward primers for TCR Vbeta segments and 13 reverse primers for TCR Jbeta segments. Amplification of the CDR3 region of rearranged TCR beta genes was performed with a multiplex PCR assay on genomic DNA. The Illumina HiSeq System was used to sequence the amplified TCR beta libraries as 87-base-pair reads. The original methods were these. A later analysis counted about 80 million unique TCR beta chains across the 500 to 850 repertoires, and 10 million to 11 million of these chains were shared by at least two donors. To remove PCR and sequencing errors, raw reads were error-corrected and collapsed into unique sequences using a nearest-neighbor algorithm that merged closely related sequences. To assign V, D and J gene segments, CDR3 sequences were aligned to IMGT reference sequences. For a sequence to be retained, a match of at least six nucleotides to both a V gene segment and a J gene segment was required. Rearrangements were classified as productive when the CDR3 lacked stop codons and remained in frame with V and J, and all other rearrangements were classified as non-productive. Following IMGT convention, CDR3 was defined as the stretch from the second conserved V-encoded cysteine to the conserved J-encoded phenylalanine. In an earlier analysis of around 570 of the donors, sequences lacking an unambiguous match to a single V gene segment were excluded. An earlier analysis of 550 to 650 of the donors classified V segments as functional when productive rearrangements were above 56.7% and as segregating when the standard deviation between donors was above 5%. To diagnose cytomegalovirus status from the catalog of TCR beta chain sequences, a statistical classification framework was built. A later analysis assigned V and J genes by comparing TCR nucleotide sequences with IMGT/GENE-DB human TR gene sequences. In a later analysis, CDR3 sequences and most-parsimonious VDJ recombination scenarios were assigned using the TCRdist pipeline. In a later analysis, each TCR beta chain was defined by its CDR3 amino acid sequence together with its V-gene family, and reads lacking a unique V-gene family were excluded. As a way to deal with suspected cross-contamination and a sequencing artifact, a later analysis dropped more than 500 nucleotide sequences that were highly shared and had low generation probability. In a later analysis, a clonal expansion index was calculated for each public chain from normalized within-repertoire ranks of inferred template counts. In a later analysis, generation probabilities were computed using a VDJ recombination model fitted to out-of-frame rearrangements, and the results were checked against IGoR. In a later analysis, hypergeometric tests were used to score TCR-TCR, TCR-HLA and TCR-CMV co-occurrence, with a repertoire-size bias correction applied to TCR pairs. False discovery rates were estimated in a later analysis by permuting HLA or CMV assignments 20 times. In a later analysis, co-occurring TCRs were grouped with DBSCAN, and TCRdist sequence similarity was added when clustering was performed within HLA-allele-positive subsets. Repertoires with fewer than 30,000 or more than 120,000 public chains were left out of co-occurrence clustering, as were about 5 repertoires with anomalous nucleotide sharing. In its TCRdb copy, this immuneACCESS table keeps in-frame sequences only and misses some clones. Where compared with another copy, unresolved V genes explain less than half of these, and the others have no known cause. V, J and clone size are taken as reported in that table, and D and trimming were inferred from the DNA itself. This sample's table lists about 67,000 clones. Over 1.5% of the sample belongs to the ten largest clones.

The cohort was made up of several hundred healthy bone marrow donors. All cohort members were sampled while nominally healthy, although unrecorded immune exposures were likely present. The donor tested CMV seronegative and was one of the 352 seronegative cohort members. Every donor gave a peripheral blood sample, and the peripheral blood mononuclear cells from that sample were used for TCR beta sequencing. The Qiagen DNeasy Blood Extraction Kit was used to extract genomic DNA from the blood cell samples. The chain employs TRBV7-9 and TRBJ2-7; the junction holds 8 bases that match TRBD1. The sequence derives from a woman aged 25 to 39 in good health and CMV-seronegative. Sequenced material: PBMCs. CDR3 sequence: CASSRTGTYEQYF. The DNA sequence is as follows: TGTGCCAGCAGCCGGACAGGGACCTACGAGCAGTACTTC.